This T cell receptor (beta chain) was captured by sequencing in a study of radiotherapy plus CTLA-4 blockade in lung cancer. Across the whole study: There were objective responses in around 18% of patients, and about 31% had disease control.

Study-wide results and limits: How blood T cell clones changed early, along with interferon-beta, reportedly forecast response best. Among blood TCR repertoires after radiotherapy plus ipilimumab, tumor-derived clones expanded.

Focal radiation plus CTLA-4 blockade with ipilimumab was given to patients with chemo-refractory metastatic non-small-cell lung cancer. The CDR3 has 15 amino acids. Trimming removed 2 bases from V and 2 bases from J, with 10 bases in between. Germline CDR1 PRHDT, CDR2 FYEKMQ (reference sequence). On this clone: Its specificity is unknown.

Only in-frame clones appear in the TCRdb table, and some are missing; sequencing was by immunoSEQ multiplex PCR. This table holds around 37,000 clones, roughly four fifths found once. This chain joins TRBV13 and TRBJ2-1; unclear D gene. The clonotype was recovered from a human donor with non-small cell lung cancer that progressed on radiotherapy plus ipilimumab. The sequences come from peripheral blood, collected from a patient treated with radiotherapy plus ipilimumab. As DNA, the CDR3 is TGTGCCAGCAGCTTATACCAGGACGCCTACAATGAGCAGTTCTTC. It yields the protein CASSLYQDAYNEQFF.